This T cell receptor beta chain emerged from a study of cytomegalovirus exposure and HLA in healthy donors. The trim removed 5 bases at V and 3 bases at J, leaving 6 bases unmatched. The CDR3 totals 14 residues. Germline CDR1 SEHNR, CDR2 FQNEAQ (reference sequence). Assay used: immunoSEQ multiplex PCR; TCRdb lists only in-frame clones, some missing. Of about 130,000 clones listed, roughly nine tenths are singletons. Study-wide points: A subsequent analysis found that TCR clusters from the first cohort also tended to co-occur in the approximately 130 validation repertoires, with 90% to 95% of cluster scores above 0. The CMV antigen specificity of a few CMV-associated chains was confirmed through in vitro analysis. Rare TCR sequences dominated, though some public TCRs recurred in many donors. Cytomegalovirus association was listed for roughly 160 TCR beta chains.

With regard to this clone: Its antigen is not known.

This chain uses TRBV7-9 with TRBJ1-1, with 7 bases identical to TRBD1. The TCR comes from a woman between 18 and 29 years old in good health and CMV-seronegative. Sequenced sample: PBMCs. The CDR3 protein is CASSPDRDDTEAFF. The DNA of the CDR3 is TGTGCCAGCAGCCCCGACAGGGATGACACTGAAGCTTTCTTT.